This T cell receptor (beta chain) originates from a study of OX40 agonist ivuxolimab in advanced cancers. Study at large: Enrolled patients in dose escalation had cancers that were hepatocellular carcinoma, melanoma, renal cell or head and neck cancer. Mean age approximately 59 years, range roughly 20 to 85; around 80% male.

Assay used: immunoSEQ multiplex PCR; TCRdb lists only in-frame clones, some missing. The sample has 25,000 to 35,000 clones; around 86% are singletons. The source material was CD4+ or CD8+ T cells sorted from blood, sampled in a trial of the OX40 agonist ivuxolimab. This receptor was taken from an adult with an advanced solid tumor such as melanoma, head and neck, liver or kidney cancer.

The CDR3 region has the DNA TGTGCCAGCAGTTACTACGGCACGAACACTGAAGCTTTCTTT. Its translation: CASSYYGTNTEAFF. V and J are TRBV6-5 and TRBJ1-1; no clear D. Trimming removed 1 base from V and 1 base from J, with 7 bases in between. CDR1 and CDR2 (germline): MNHEY, SVGAGI. The CDR3 has 14 amino acids.